The TCR beta chain described here comes from a study of T cell responses to AZD1222 COVID-19 vaccine (dated by TCRdb to the early 2020s). Background for the entire study: AZD1222 recipients with second doses at about 4 weeks or about 12 weeks were pooled, because spike-specific TCR depth and breadth did not differ between schedules. TCR sequencing was performed for 233 trial participants, of whom 207 were given two doses of AZD1222 and some 26 were given two doses of MenACWY control vaccine. Trial participants were enrolled by age into 18-55, 56-69 and 70-plus year subgroups, with approximately 160, 26 and 62 TCR-sequenced participants respectively. What the study reported, not specific to this receptor: Because no day 14 peak-response samples were available, repertoires were characterized only after the peak T cell response. In the small 56-69-year group, the increase in depth fell short of significance, most likely because of low power. Most participants were white British and females outnumbered males, and the authors suggested that clonal diversity may have been underestimated. Only five or six AZD1222 recipients were SARS-CoV-2 seropositive at baseline, limiting conclusions about previously exposed vaccinees. Nearly half of unique spike-specific TCRs reportedly recognized epitopes outside regions mutated in the B.1.351 and B.1.1.7 variants. The whole spike protein was spanned by vaccine-associated CD4 TCRs, and dominant responses were seen in regions 160-218 and 743-854. A significant rise in spike-specific TCR breadth and depth was observed after two AZD1222 doses relative to day 0 and relative to MenACWY recipients.

The sample's time point label, in plain terms: baseline before first vaccination. Vaccinee samples came from UK trials COV001 and COV002, including a single-blind randomized controlled phase 2/3 trial of AZD1222 (ChAdOx1 nCoV-19) in healthy adults. Trial participant PBMC samples were collected at day 0 and day 28 after the second dose for TCRbeta chain sequencing. The CDR3, cysteine through phenylalanine, is 16 amino acids long. Only the CDR3 DNA stays, 48 bases, in frame from base 1. CDR1 and CDR2, per the germline V gene (reference sequence), are SGHAT and FQDESV. V lost 5 bases and J lost 5 bases, and the count of bases not matched to a germline gene is 14. The CDR3 regions of human TCRbeta chains were subjected to immunosequencing. The authors' analysis ran thus. TCRs in the repertoires were matched against a reference library of SARS-CoV-2-specific TCRs that had been generated with the MIRA antigen-specificity platform. Breadth was defined as the fraction of unique TCRs that were SARS-CoV-2-associated, and depth was defined as the fraction of total T cells that were SARS-CoV-2-associated. Using the MIRA data, every spike-specific TCR was mapped to the spike region that the TCR reacted to and assigned to either a CD4 or a CD8 class. Log10-transformed breadth and depth values were compared by one-way ANOVA with Sidak's multiple comparisons tests. Here the immuneACCESS table is served through TCRdb, limited to in-frame sequences with V and J called. Missing clones are a known gap in these copies; in checked studies unresolved V genes cover under half, and the rest lacks a known reason. D and trimming were read from the DNA, whereas the V and J calls and clone size are those reported in that table. The sample table contains 150,000 to 200,000 clones; only one count was recorded for around 88% of them. The ten largest account for approximately 0.5% of the sample.

Details on this clone: No cognate antigen has been identified for it. The input lacks base qualities; no much larger clone sits a single base away.

The sample consisted of peripheral blood, taken on day 0 of AZD1222 vaccination. The rearranged segments are TRBV11-1 and TRBJ2-5; 7 bases in the middle match TRBD1. The sequence was obtained from an adult in good health. For the CDR3, the sequence is CASSPEPTGVGETQYF. The bases are TGTGCCAGCAGCCCGGAACCTACAGGGGTCGGCGAGACCCAGTACTTC.